This T cell receptor (beta chain) was documented in a study of spatial heterogeneity in lung cancer. This clonotype was counted between two and nine times. The antigen remains undetermined. In a library made to pick up alpha chains, this beta chain is a stray read with a size that means little. The time point here: sample taken at primary tumor resection. Study outcomes and limitations: How many expanded intratumoral alpha and beta TCRs were present tracked the tumor mutation count, which was a count of nonsynonymous mutations.

In TCRdb, the 5' RACE reads were re-called with MiXCR into one record per CDR3 protein. This sample has 2,800 or so distinct CDR3 sequences, with less than 65% found just once. The sequencing used lung tumor tissue, collected at surgery. This receptor was identified in a male donor with early-stage non-small cell lung cancer.

The CDR3 nucleotides are TGTGCCAGCAGTTACTCGGGTCAGGCGGCGGGGTCAGATACGCAGTATTTT. This codes for CASSYSGQAAGSDTQYF. The V call is TRBV6-5, the J call TRBJ2-3, with D perhaps TRBD2 (6 bases). Germline lookup yields CDR1 MNHEY and CDR2 SVGAGI. The CDR3 has 17 amino acids. Trimming removed 0 bases at V and 4 bases at J, with 17 bases between.